This is a list of T cell receptor beta chains from one sample in a study of monozygotic twins with cystic fibrosis. Data came from immunoSEQ multiplex PCR; TCRdb stores just in-frame clones and leaves some out. The repertoire holds about 32,000 clones, with around 90% as singletons. Sequenced material: blood. Receptors originate from a girl aged 2 to 10 with cystic fibrosis. Both conserved end residues are trimmed from each CDR3. The order of the fields is clone size, V gene, J gene, CDR3 protein. Size is stated for part of the rows, as once, few or many counts, or as a class when the clone is expanded.

clone_size: once; v_call: TRBV7-9; j_call: TRBJ2-4; cdr3_aa: ASSPTPDFV
clone_size: -; v_call: TRBV7-9; j_call: TRBJ1-1; cdr3_aa: ASSSLMTVLNTEAF
clone_size: -; v_call: TRBV6-1; j_call: TRBJ2-7; cdr3_aa: ASSEASYLLEQY
clone_size: -; v_call: TRBV19; j_call: TRBJ2-5; cdr3_aa: ASSITPGGETQY
clone_size: -; v_call: TRBV12-5; j_call: TRBJ2-5; cdr3_aa: ASGFQETQY
clone_size: -; v_call: TRBV5-1; j_call: TRBJ2-3; cdr3_aa: ASRARTLTDTQY
clone_size: -; v_call: TRBV4-2; j_call: TRBJ1-1; cdr3_aa: ASSLGGATEAF
clone_size: -; v_call: TRBV27; j_call: TRBJ1-1; cdr3_aa: ASSLFGGLMNTEAF
clone_size: few; v_call: TRBV4-3; j_call: TRBJ2-5; cdr3_aa: ASSQDEGLQETQY
clone_size: -; v_call: TRBV29-1; j_call: TRBJ1-1; cdr3_aa: SVVRGSTEAF
clone_size: -; v_call: TRBV4-1; j_call: TRBJ1-2; cdr3_aa: ASSQDLSRDYGYT
clone_size: -; v_call: TRBV5-1; j_call: TRBJ2-2; cdr3_aa: ASRINAGADTGELF
clone_size: -; v_call: TRBV7-2; j_call: TRBJ1-5; cdr3_aa: ASSSGGGRGYSNQPQH
clone_size: -; v_call: TRBV2; j_call: TRBJ1-1; cdr3_aa: ASSVLLNTEAF
clone_size: once; v_call: TRBV19; j_call: TRBJ1-5; cdr3_aa: ASSISPAVVWDQPQH
clone_size: -; v_call: TRBV28; j_call: TRBJ1-1; cdr3_aa: ASSRTGTGNTEAF
clone_size: -; v_call: TRBV4-1; j_call: TRBJ1-1; cdr3_aa: ASSQSQGNTEAF
clone_size: -; v_call: TRBV21-1; j_call: TRBJ2-7; cdr3_aa: ASSKGGGYEQY